Listed here are 15 T cell receptor beta chains from one sample, sequenced in a study of T cells after yellow fever vaccination. TCRdb processed the 5' RACE reads anew with MiXCR; each CDR3 protein has one entry. The top ten clones hold about 40% of a sample with around 100,000 distinct CDR3 sequences, roughly 5.8% of them seen once. Sequences were derived from CD8+ T cells sorted from PBMCs, sampled 10 days after the yellow fever booster vaccination. These TCRs come from a man between 18 and 35 years old who received the YFV17D yellow fever vaccine.

This clonotype has just a few counts. This rearrangement joins TRBV2 to TRBJ1-5, with TRBD1 as a possible D gene (5 bases). Germline lookup yields CDR1 SNHLY and CDR2 FYNNEI. With 7 bases removed from V and 0 bases from J, the gap between germline ends came to 13 bases. The CDR3 contains 15 residues. The CDR3 protein is CASMEGAYSNQPQHF. CDR3 nucleotide sequence: TGTGCCAGCATGGAAGGGGCCTATAGCAATCAGCCCCAGCATTTT.

The V and J genes are TRBV4-3 and TRBJ1-1, with a tentative D call TRBD1 (6 bases). This CDR3 spans 15 amino acids. The ends were cut back, 3 bases at V and 2 bases at J, with 13 bases in the middle. CDR1 and CDR2 from the germline V gene are LGHNA and YSLEER. CDR3 sequence reads: CASSQDPTGNTEAFF. The CDR3 DNA sequence: TGCGCCAGCAGCCAGGACCCGACAGGTAACACTGAAGCTTTCTTT.

The V and J genes are TRBV4-3 and TRBJ2-3, with unresolved D. V gave up 1 base and J gave up 0 bases, with 11 bases separating them. Germline loops: CDR1 LGHNA, CDR2 YSLEER. The CDR3 runs to 16 residues. This CDR3 is CASSQVRALSTDTQYF. DNA for the CDR3: TGCGCCAGCAGCCAAGTTAGGGCCCTAAGCACAGATACGCAGTATTTT.

This clonotype appeared many times. This sequence joins TRBV12-3 or TRBV12-4 and TRBJ2-7, with 7 bases lining up with TRBD1. The V segment lost 3 bases and the J segment 4 bases; nucleotides outside the gene matches: 3. The CDR3 is 13 residues long. The CDR3 region has the DNA TGTGCCAGCAGTTTGGGGACAGTTTACGAGCAGTACTTC. Protein sequence: CASSLGTVYEQYF.

Many counts were recorded for this clonotype. The chain recombines TRBV9 with TRBJ1-1; D gene ambiguous. The CDR3 totals 15 residues. V was cut by 0 bases and J by 0 bases, with 9 bases left in between. Per the germline V gene, CDR1 is SGDLS and CDR2 is YYNGEE. CDR3 DNA: TGTGCCAGCAGCGTAGAAGGAGAACTGAACACTGAAGCTTTCTTT. Protein: CASSVEGELNTEAFF.

J is TRBJ2-1 and V is TRBV27; D is unresolved. The germline CDR1 and CDR2 sequences are MNHEY and SMNVEV (reference sequence). V lost 5 bases, J lost 4 bases, and 12 bases lay in between. The CDR3 totals 14 residues. The CDR3 sequence: CASSTTAGYNEQFF. The CDR3 DNA reads as TGTGCCAGCAGTACCACCGCCGGTTACAATGAGCAGTTCTTC.

This clonotype was picked up a small number of times. The V and J genes are TRBV4-2 and TRBJ1-5, with D possibly matching TRBD1 (6 bases). There are 15 residues in the CDR3. Trimming removed 0 bases at V and 2 bases at J, with 8 bases between. CDR1 and CDR2 (germline): LGHNA, YNFKEQ. The CDR3 DNA reads as TGTGCCAGCAGCCAAGAGGGACATGGCAATCAGCCCCAGCATTTT. Translating gives CASSQEGHGNQPQHF.

In its sample, this clonotype was seen a few times. The chain combines TRBV7-9 with TRBJ1-5; the D is unclear. The germline gives CDR1 SEHNR, CDR2 FQNEAQ (reference sequence). The CDR3 spans 14 residues. V gave up 1 base and J gave up 2 bases, with 6 bases separating them. The CDR3 DNA reads TGTGCCAGCAGCTTAGAGGCCGGCAATCAGCCCCAGCATTTT. Translating gives CASSLEAGNQPQHF.

In its sample, this clonotype was seen many times. This sequence joins TRBV6-5 and TRBJ2-3; D gene uncertain. The CDR3 is 13 residues long. Germline V CDR1 and CDR2: MNHEY, SVGAGI. V dropped 6 bases and J dropped 1 base, with 8 bases sitting between them. This CDR3 reads CASRILRTDTQYF. The CDR3 DNA reads as TGTGCCAGCAGGATCCTCCGCACAGATACGCAGTATTTT.

This clonotype has only a few counts. The chain has TRBV7-4 and TRBJ1-1, with TRBD1 matching 7 bases. This CDR3 region has 16 residues. Germline V CDR1 and CDR2: SGHVT, SQSDAQ. The V segment lost 3 bases and the J segment 4 bases; nucleotides outside the gene matches: 11. CDR3 amino acids: CASSFPVQGYSTEAFF. The CDR3 nucleotides read TGTGCCAGCAGCTTTCCGGTACAGGGGTATAGCACTGAAGCTTTCTTT.

This clonotype was detected only a few times. CDR3 sequence (DNA): TGTGCCAGCAGCTTAGTCTCTGGACTTCAAGCCGATACGCAGTATTTT. Protein sequence: CASSLVSGLQADTQYF. The genes are TRBV7-2 and TRBJ2-3; D perhaps matches TRBD2 (5 bases). The V gene's germline CDR1 is SGHTA and CDR2 FQGNSA. The CDR3 contains 16 residues. V was pared by 1 base and J by 6 bases, with 17 bases between.

The J gene is TRBJ1-1, the V gene TRBV21-1. TRBV21-1 corresponds to a pseudogene. There are 16 residues in the CDR3. CDR3 sequence (DNA): TGTGCCAGCAGCAAAGCTCTAATAGGTGTGAACACTGAAGCTTTCTTT. Protein product: CASSKALIGVNTEAFF.

This clonotype was picked up many times. This sequence joins TRBV5-6 and TRBJ2-5; the match to TRBD2 covers 9 bases. The CDR3 is 16 amino acids. Germline loops: CDR1 SGHDT, CDR2 YYEEEE. The V gene end was trimmed by 0 bases and the J gene end by 1 base; junction bases not matched to a gene: 4. This CDR3 reads CASSLASGIPQETQYF. In DNA form, the CDR3 reads TGTGCCAGCAGCTTGGCTAGCGGGATTCCCCAAGAGACCCAGTACTTC. Using reference TRBV5-6 and TRBJ2-5 for the parts outside the CDR3, the full variable domain is DAGVTQSPTHLIKTRGQQVTLRCSPKSGHDTVSWYQQALGQGPQFIFQYYEEEERQRGNFPDRFSGHQFPNYSSELNVNALLLGDSALYLCASSLASGIPQETQYFGPGTRLLVL.

The rearrangement joins TRBV12-3 or TRBV12-4 to TRBJ1-5, with D tentatively TRBD1 (6 bases). The ends were cut back, 2 bases at V and 0 bases at J, with 14 bases in the middle. The CDR3 is 17 amino acids. The CDR3 region has the DNA TGTGCCAGCAGTTTACAGACAGGAAAGTATAGCAATCAGCCCCAGCATTTT. Amino acid sequence: CASSLQTGKYSNQPQHF.

In this sample, this clonotype turned up many times. This sequence joins TRBV11-1 and TRBJ2-3; 8 nucleotides line up with TRBD1. Trimming cost V 1 base and J 2 bases; bases outside gene matches: 2. CDR3 size: 15 residues. Germline-derived CDR1 and CDR2 are SGHAT and FQDESV (reference sequence). CDR3 region: CASSLGDRSTDTQYF. CDR3 nucleotide sequence: TGTGCCAGCAGCTTAGGGGACAGGTCCACAGATACGCAGTATTTT.